These 6 T cell receptor beta chains were sequenced from one sample in a study of cytomegalovirus exposure and HLA in healthy donors. The PCR ran on 60 Vbeta and 13 Jbeta primers. Method: immunoSEQ multiplex PCR; TCRdb's copy keeps in-frame clones and lacks some. Of approximately 190,000 clones detected, about 85% appear once; the ten largest clones hold around 4%. The sequenced material came from PBMCs. Receptors were obtained from a man aged 45 to 65 in good health and CMV-seronegative.

The J gene is TRBJ2-7, the V gene TRBV29-1, with D maybe TRBD1 (6 bases). Germline values: CDR1 SQVTM, CDR2 ANQGSEA. V lost 3 bases and J lost 2, with 8 bases in between. CDR3 size: 12 residues. The CDR3 sequence is CSVEGATYEQYF. As DNA, the CDR3 is TGCAGCGTTGAGGGGGCTACCTACGAGCAGTACTTC.

The chain carries TRBV7-2 and TRBJ2-4, with 7 positions matching TRBD1. This CDR3 spans 12 amino acids. The ends lost 5 bases at V and 6 bases at J; junction bases unmatched: 1. Germline-derived CDR1 and CDR2 are SGHTA and FQGNSA. CDR3 in DNA: TGTGCCAGCAGCCGGGACAGAAACATTCAGTACTTC. This sequence encodes CASSRDRNIQYF.

The genes are TRBV7-2 and TRBJ1-5, with D possibly TRBD1 on 6 matching bases. Germline V gene sequence: CDR1 SGHTA, CDR2 FQGNSA. This CDR3 is 15 amino acids long. V was trimmed by 2 bases and J by 0 bases, leaving 8 bases between them. The CDR3, as DNA: TGTGCCAGCAGCTTAACAGGGCATAGCAATCAGCCCCAGCATTTT. It yields the protein CASSLTGHSNQPQHF.

This clone came up a few times. This rearrangement joins TRBV7-8 to TRBJ1-4; 7 nucleotides line up with TRBD1. CDR1 is SGHVS, CDR2 FQNEAQ, per germline. The V gene end was trimmed by 2 bases and the J gene end by 6 bases; junction bases not matched to a gene: 6. The CDR3 is made up of 15 amino acids. The CDR3 sequence is CASSLRTGYDEKLFF. DNA of the CDR3: TGTGCCAGCAGCTTAAGGACAGGCTATGATGAAAAACTGTTTTTT.

The chain couples TRBV9 to TRBJ1-2, with 9 bases matching TRBD1. With V trimmed by 3 bases and J by 3 bases, 6 bases remained unmatched. Germline CDR1 is SGDLS and CDR2 is YYNGEE. The CDR3 loop spans 15 amino acids. The CDR3 sequence: CASSGYRDRDYGYTF. CDR3 DNA: TGTGCCAGCAGCGGGTACCGGGACAGGGACTATGGCTACACCTTC.

The chain joins TRBV30 to TRBJ2-1; 8 bases are shared with TRBD1. The junction had 5 bases not matched to a gene; V was cut back by 2 bases and J by 8 bases. Germline loops: CDR1 GTSNPN, CDR2 SVGIG (reference sequence). The CDR3 runs to 13 residues. The DNA of the CDR3 is TGTGCCTGGAGTCGACAGGGGCCCGATGAGCAGTTCTTC. This gives the protein CAWSRQGPDEQFF.